The T cell receptor (beta chain) described here comes from a study of graft-versus-host responses after intestinal transplantation. Overall study context: Anti-thymocyte globulin was used for induction in all recipients, who then took tacrolimus and steroids for roughly 3 years.

The germline gives CDR1 SGHRS, CDR2 YFSETQ. The CDR3 runs 15 residues. Trimming removed 5 bases from V and 5 bases from J; junction bases left unmatched: 10. For this clone: The antigen is unknown.

Data came from immunoSEQ multiplex PCR; TCRdb stores just in-frame clones and leaves some out. The sample has 40,000 or so clones; 85% to 95% are singletons. The starting material was unstimulated CD8+ T cells sorted from spleen or lymph node cells, obtained before transplant. This clonotype was sampled from a human donor who was the organ donor for an intestinal transplant. V gene TRBV5-1 combines with J gene TRBJ2-5, with 9 bases matching TRBD2. CDR3 sequence reads: CASSSAGGEWETQYF. The CDR3 nucleotides read TGCGCCAGCAGTTCCGCGGGAGGGGAATGGGAGACCCAGTACTTC.